The rows below give T cell receptor beta chains drawn from one sample of a study of T cells in Graves' hyperthyroidism and ophthalmopathy. Using its own MiXCR run on the multiplex PCR reads, TCRdb lists one record per CDR3 protein. The sample shows under 300,000 distinct CDR3 sequences, about 14% of them seen only once. Material for sequencing was blood. These receptors were obtained from a woman between 40 and 50 years old with Graves' hyperthyroidism that later progressed to Graves' ophthalmopathy. The conserved cysteine and the conserved F or W are not part of the CDR3 here. Each record gives: J gene, V gene, CDR3 length, CDR3 protein.

TRBJ2-7	TRBV12-3/TRBV12-4	13	ASSSTGTSGYERY
TRBJ2-7	TRBV6-6	13	ASSYSMQGAYEQY
TRBJ2-1	TRBV28	17	ASSLGLLGGGEGNNEQF
TRBJ2-2	TRBV6-1	16	ASRRTAGSPWGDGELF
TRBJ2-1	TRBV11-2	16	ASSGLGKAGTSSFEQF
TRBJ1-1	TRBV28	11	ASISGGYGEAF
TRBJ2-5	TRBV3-1	14	ASSITQGKVQETQY
TRBJ2-3	TRBV2	13	ASSPQGFITDTQY
TRBJ1-2	TRBV30	11	AWSWSRRRGYT
TRBJ1-2	TRBV20-1	12	SARGDRDLRGYT
TRBJ2-1	TRBV7-2	14	ASSLDSSGRWYEQF
TRBJ2-1	TRBV6-5	16	ASSYPGQGAKSKNEQF
TRBJ1-1	TRBV12-3/TRBV12-4	11	ASSFDSDTEAF
TRBJ2-1	TRBV6-1	9	ASRYYNEQF
TRBJ2-7	TRBV15	13	ATSRVGGVGYEQY
TRBJ1-5	TRBV10-3	15	AISPGAHGYSNQPQH
TRBJ2-7	TRBV27	11	ASSSGNSYEQY
TRBJ2-4	TRBV4-1	16	ASSQDDVVMGGRDIQY
TRBJ2-2	TRBV6-1	10	ASSKSVGELF
TRBJ2-7	TRBV4-2	14	ASSQDPSGYPNEQY
TRBJ2-1	TRBV11-2	13	ASSGGLARPREQF
TRBJ2-7	TRBV28	12	ASSLWDRVYEQY
TRBJ2-1	TRBV6-1	15	ASSEAGWTGSYNEQF
TRBJ2-4	TRBV12-3/TRBV12-4	12	ASRLAGAKNIQY
TRBJ1-5	TRBV2	13	ASSEQGRGTQPQH
TRBJ2-1	TRBV10-2	16	ASRGSGRAPPSYNEQF
TRBJ2-5	TRBV6-1	12	ASKLGGKRETQY
TRBJ2-7	TRBV3-1	12	ASSLVAGTYEQY
TRBJ2-7	TRBV10-2	14	ASITGTSGKNYEQY
TRBJ2-7	TRBV19	12	ASAGTSGSYEQY
TRBJ1-1	TRBV5-5	12	ASRRGLANTEAF
TRBJ1-5	TRBV11-2	14	ASSLGGGGGNQPQH